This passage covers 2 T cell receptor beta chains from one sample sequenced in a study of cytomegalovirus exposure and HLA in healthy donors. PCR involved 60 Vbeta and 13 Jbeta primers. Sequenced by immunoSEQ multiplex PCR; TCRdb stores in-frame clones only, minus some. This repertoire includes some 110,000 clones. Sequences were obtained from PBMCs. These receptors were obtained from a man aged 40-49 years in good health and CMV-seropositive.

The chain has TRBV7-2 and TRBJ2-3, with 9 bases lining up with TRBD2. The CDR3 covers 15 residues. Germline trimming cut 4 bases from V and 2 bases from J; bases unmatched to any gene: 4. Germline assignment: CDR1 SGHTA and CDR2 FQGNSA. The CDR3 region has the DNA TGTGCCAGCAGCTCTAGCGGGACGTACACAGATACGCAGTATTTT. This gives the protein CASSSSGTYTDTQYF.

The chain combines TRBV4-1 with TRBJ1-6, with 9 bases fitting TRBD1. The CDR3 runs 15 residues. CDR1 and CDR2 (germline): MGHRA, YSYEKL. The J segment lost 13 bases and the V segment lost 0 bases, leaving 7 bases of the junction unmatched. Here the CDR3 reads CASSQDLGQGLPLHF. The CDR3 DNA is TGCGCCAGCAGCCAAGACCTGGGACAGGGTTTGCCCCTCCACTTT.